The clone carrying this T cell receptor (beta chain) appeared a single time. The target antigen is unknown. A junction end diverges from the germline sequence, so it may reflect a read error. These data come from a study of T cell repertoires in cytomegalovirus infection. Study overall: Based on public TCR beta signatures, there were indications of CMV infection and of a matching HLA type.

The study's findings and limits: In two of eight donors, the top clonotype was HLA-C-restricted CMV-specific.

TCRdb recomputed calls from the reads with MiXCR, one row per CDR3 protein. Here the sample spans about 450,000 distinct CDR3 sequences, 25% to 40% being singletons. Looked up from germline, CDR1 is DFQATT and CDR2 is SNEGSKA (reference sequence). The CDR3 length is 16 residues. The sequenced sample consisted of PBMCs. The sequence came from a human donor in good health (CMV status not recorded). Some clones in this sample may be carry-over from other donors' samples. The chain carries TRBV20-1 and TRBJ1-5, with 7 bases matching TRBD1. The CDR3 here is CSARAGGGAGNQPQQF. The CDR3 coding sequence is TGCAGTGCTAGAGCGGGAGGGGGCGCCGGCAATCAGCCCCAGCAGTTT.